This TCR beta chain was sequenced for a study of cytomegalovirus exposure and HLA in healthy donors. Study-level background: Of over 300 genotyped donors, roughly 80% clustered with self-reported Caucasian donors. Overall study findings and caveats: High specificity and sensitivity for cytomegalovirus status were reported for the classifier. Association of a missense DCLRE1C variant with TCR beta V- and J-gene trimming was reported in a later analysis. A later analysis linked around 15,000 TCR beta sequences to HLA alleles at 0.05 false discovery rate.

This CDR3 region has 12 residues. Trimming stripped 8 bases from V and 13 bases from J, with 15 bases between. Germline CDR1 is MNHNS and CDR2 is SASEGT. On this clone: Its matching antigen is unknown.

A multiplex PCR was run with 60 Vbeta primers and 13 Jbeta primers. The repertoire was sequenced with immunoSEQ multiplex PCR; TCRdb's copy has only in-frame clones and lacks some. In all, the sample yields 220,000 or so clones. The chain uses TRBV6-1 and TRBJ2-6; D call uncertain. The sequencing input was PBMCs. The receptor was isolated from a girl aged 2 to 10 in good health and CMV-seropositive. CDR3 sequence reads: CASVSVWWVLTF. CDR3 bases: TGTGCCAGCGTCTCGGTGTGGTGGGTCCTGACTTTC.